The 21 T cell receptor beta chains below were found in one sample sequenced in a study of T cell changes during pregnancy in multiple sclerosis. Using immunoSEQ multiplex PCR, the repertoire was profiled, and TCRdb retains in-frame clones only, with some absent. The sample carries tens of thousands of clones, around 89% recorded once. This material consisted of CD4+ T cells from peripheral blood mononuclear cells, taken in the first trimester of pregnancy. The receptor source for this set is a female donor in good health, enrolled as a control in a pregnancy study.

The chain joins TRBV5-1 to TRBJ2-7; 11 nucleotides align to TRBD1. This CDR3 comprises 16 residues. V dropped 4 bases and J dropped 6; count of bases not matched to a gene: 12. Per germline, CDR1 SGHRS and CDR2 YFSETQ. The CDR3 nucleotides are TGCGCCAGCAGCCCGGGACAGGGGGGATTTTCGGGCGAGCAGTACTTC. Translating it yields CASSPGQGGFSGEQYF.

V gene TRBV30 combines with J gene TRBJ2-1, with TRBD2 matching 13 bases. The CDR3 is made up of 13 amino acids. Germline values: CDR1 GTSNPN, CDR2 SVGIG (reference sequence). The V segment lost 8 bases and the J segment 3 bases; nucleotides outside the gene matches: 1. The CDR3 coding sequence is TGTGCCCGGACTAGCGGGGGCTACAATGAGCAGTTCTTC. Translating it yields CARTSGGYNEQFF.

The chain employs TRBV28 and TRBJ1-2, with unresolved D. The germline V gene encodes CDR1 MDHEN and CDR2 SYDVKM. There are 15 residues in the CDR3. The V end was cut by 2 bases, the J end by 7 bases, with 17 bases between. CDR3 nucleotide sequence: TGTGCCAGCAGTTTAGAGACTTCCCGGAGAGGTGGCTACACCTTC. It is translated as CASSLETSRRGGYTF.

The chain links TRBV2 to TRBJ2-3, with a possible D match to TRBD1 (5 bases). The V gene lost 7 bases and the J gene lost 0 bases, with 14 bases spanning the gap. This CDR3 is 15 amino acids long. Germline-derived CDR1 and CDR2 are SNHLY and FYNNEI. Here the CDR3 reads CASTGRVTSTDTQYF. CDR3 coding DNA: TGTGCCAGCACGGGCAGGGTCACTAGCACAGATACGCAGTATTTT.

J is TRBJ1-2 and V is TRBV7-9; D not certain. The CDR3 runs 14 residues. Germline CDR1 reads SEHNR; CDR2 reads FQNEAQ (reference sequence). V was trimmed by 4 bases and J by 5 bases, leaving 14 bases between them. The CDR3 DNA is TGTGCCAGCAGCTACTCCGGGAGGACTTATGGCTACACCTTC. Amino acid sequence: CASSYSGRTYGYTF.

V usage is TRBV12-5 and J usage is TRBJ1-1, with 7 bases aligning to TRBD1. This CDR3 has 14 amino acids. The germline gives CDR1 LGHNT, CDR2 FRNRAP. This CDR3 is CATSAQGGNTEAFF. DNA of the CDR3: TGTGCCACTAGTGCCCAGGGGGGGAACACTGAAGCTTTCTTT.

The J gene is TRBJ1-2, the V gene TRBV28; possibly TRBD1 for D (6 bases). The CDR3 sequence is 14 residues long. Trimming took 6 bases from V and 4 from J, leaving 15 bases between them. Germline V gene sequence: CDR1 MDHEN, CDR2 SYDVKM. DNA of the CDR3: TGTGCCAGCAGCCCGGGGGGCGTGGGCTATGGCTACACCTTC. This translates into CASSPGGVGYGYTF.

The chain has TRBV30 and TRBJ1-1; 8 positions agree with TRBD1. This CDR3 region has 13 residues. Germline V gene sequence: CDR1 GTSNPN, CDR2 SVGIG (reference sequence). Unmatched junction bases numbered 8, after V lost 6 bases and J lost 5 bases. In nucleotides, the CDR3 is TGTGCCTGTGCCCAGGGGGCCCGAACTGAAGCTTTCTTT. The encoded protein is CACAQGARTEAFF.

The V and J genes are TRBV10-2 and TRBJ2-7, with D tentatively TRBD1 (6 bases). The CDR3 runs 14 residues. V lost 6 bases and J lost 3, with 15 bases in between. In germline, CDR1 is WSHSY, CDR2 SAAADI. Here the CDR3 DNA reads TGCGCCAGCAGATGGGCAGGGGACCGCTACGAGCAGTACTTC. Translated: CASRWAGDRYEQYF.

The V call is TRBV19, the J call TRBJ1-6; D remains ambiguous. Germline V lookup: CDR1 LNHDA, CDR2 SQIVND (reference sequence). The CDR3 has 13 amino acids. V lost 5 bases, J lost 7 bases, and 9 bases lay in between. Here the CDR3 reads CASSPSGNSPLHF. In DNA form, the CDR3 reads TGTGCCAGTAGTCCCTCTGGCAATTCACCCCTCCACTTT.

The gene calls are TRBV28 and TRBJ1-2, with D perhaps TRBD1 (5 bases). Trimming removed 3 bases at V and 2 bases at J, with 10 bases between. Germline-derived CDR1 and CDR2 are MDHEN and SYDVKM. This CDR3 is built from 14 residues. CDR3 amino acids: CASSFGGGNYGYTF. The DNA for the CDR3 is TGTGCCAGCAGTTTTGGGGGGGGGAACTATGGCTACACCTTC.

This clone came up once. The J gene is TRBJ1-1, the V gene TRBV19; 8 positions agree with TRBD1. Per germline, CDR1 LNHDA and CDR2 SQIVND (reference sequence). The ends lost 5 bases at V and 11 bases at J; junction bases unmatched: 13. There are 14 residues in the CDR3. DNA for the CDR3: TGTGCCAGTAGTGAAGGACAGGGAGGTGGTTATGCTTTCTTT. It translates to CASSEGQGGGYAFF.

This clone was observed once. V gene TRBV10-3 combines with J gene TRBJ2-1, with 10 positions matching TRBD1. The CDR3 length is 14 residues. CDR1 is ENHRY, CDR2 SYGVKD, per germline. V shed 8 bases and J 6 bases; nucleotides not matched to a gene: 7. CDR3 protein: CAIHPGTGVNEQFF. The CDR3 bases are TGTGCCATCCACCCCGGGACAGGGGTCAATGAGCAGTTCTTC.

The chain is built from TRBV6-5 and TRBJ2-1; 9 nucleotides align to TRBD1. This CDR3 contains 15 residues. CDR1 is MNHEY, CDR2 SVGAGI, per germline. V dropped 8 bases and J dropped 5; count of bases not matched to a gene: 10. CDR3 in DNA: TGTGCCAGCCGAACCACAGGGGGCGGTCACAATGAGCAGTTCTTC. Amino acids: CASRTTGGGHNEQFF.

The DNA of the CDR3 is TGTGCCAGTGCAACGCAAAGCGGGGTCAATGAGCAGTTCTTC. Translated, it gives CASATQSGVNEQFF. The chain combines TRBV19 with TRBJ2-1; TRBD2 matches at 7 bases. The germline V gene encodes CDR1 LNHDA and CDR2 SQIVND (reference sequence). CDR3 length: 14 amino acids. J was trimmed by 6 bases and V by 8 bases; bases with no gene match: 10.

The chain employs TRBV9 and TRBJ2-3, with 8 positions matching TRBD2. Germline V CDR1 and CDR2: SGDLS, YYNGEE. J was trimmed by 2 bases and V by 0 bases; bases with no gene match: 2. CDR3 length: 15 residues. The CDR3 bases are TGTGCCAGCAGCGTAGGGACTAGCTCCACAGATACGCAGTATTTT. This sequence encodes CASSVGTSSTDTQYF.

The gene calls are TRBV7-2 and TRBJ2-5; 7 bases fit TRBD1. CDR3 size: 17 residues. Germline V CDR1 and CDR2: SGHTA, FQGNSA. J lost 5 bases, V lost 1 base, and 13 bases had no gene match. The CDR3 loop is CASSLDGTAILGETQYF. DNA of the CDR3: TGTGCCAGCAGCTTAGACGGGACAGCGATACTCGGGGAGACCCAGTACTTC.

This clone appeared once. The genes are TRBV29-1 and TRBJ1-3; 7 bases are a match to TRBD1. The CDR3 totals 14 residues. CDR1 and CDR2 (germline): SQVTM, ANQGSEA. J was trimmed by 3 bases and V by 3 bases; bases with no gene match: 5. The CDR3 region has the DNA TGCAGCGTTGAGACAGGGAGCGGTGGAAACACCATATATTTT. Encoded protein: CSVETGSGGNTIYF.

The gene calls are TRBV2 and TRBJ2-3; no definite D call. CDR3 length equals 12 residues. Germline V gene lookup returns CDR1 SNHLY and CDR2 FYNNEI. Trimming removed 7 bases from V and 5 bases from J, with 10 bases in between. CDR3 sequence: CASTLIEDTQYF. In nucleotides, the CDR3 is TGTGCCAGCACCCTAATCGAAGATACGCAGTATTTT.

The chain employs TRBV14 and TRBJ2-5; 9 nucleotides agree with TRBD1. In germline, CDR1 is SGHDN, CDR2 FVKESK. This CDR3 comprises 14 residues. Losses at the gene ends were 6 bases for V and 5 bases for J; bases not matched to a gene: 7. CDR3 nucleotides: TGTGCCAGCAGGATAACAGGGGGCGGTGAGACCCAGTACTTC. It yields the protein CASRITGGGETQYF.

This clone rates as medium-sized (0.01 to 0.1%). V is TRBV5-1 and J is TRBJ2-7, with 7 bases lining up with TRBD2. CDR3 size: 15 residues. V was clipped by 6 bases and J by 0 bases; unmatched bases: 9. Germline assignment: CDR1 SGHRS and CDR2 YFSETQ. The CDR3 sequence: CASKIWEGSSYEQYF. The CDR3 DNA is TGCGCCAGCAAGATATGGGAGGGGAGCTCCTACGAGCAGTACTTC.